This TCR beta chain is from a study of blood T cell repertoires in COVID-19 (dated by TCRdb to 2018 to 2021). In terms of the full investigation: Samples from collaborators originated in the United States, Italy and Spain and spanned both the acute and convalescent phases of COVID-19. Where HLA class I and class II types were available, the types were taken from metadata supplied by the sample provider, not from assay-based typing. The repertoires were released in a freely available public database meant as a resource for research on the immune response to SARS-CoV-2. Deeply sampled blood TCRbeta repertoires from subjects exposed to, actively infected with, or recovered from COVID-19 were included in the dataset. Sample metadata almost always included a de-identified subject ID, COVID-19 status, age in years and sex. Samples came from the ongoing ImmuneRACE study (first 160 participants) plus 1,254 subjects from 6 global collaborators. The prospective study material was composed of cDNA or gDNA derived from T cells, B-cell-depleted T cells, or PBMCs. Overall study results and their limits: The quantity of clinical and demographic metadata differed by source and by participant and was supplied without curation.

TCRbeta CDR3 regions were amplified from genomic DNA using the immunoSEQ Assay, a bias-controlled multiplex PCR. Turning to the authors' computational methods: The number of nucleated cells in each sample was estimated from the amplification of reference gene primers within the assay. To quantify the absolute abundance of each unique TCRbeta CDR3 rearrangement, sequence reads were collapsed and filtered. Productive Simpson clonality was computed per sample as the square root of Simpson's diversity index over productive rearrangements. What TCRdb holds here is the immuneACCESS table cut down to in-frame rearrangements. Part of the clones is not present; checked against another copy, under half of the missing clones reflect an unresolved V gene, and the others are unexplained. V, J and clone size reflect that table, while D and trimming were determined from the DNA. In this sample the table shows 110,000 to 150,000 clones, approximately 86% of which occur a single time. 1.5% to 2% of the sample lies in the top ten.

Whole blood was collected in K2EDTA tubes by collaborating institutions according to the institutions' own protocols. For TCRbeta analysis, collaborators shipped samples as frozen whole blood, isolated PBMCs, or DNA extracted from either of those sample types. Note on this clone: This receptor's antigen is unknown. No much larger clone exists at a distance of one base, and base qualities are not known.

CDR1 and CDR2 (KGHDR, SFDVKD) derive from the germline V gene. V and J are trimmed by 4 bases and 1 base, and the gene matches miss 2 bases of the junction. Reading from cysteine to phenylalanine, the CDR3 counts 16 amino acids. Solely the CDR3 DNA is kept, with 48 bases framed from the first base. The sequence is built from TRBV24-1 and TRBJ2-1, with 11 bases matching TRBD2. This sequence was found in a man aged 65 to 85 with acute or convalescent COVID-19. Sequencing used peripheral blood. The sequenced DNA is TGTGCCACCAGTGACCGACTAGCGGGATCCTACAATGAGCAGTTCTTC. This codes for CATSDRLAGSYNEQFF.